This is a list of T cell receptor beta chains from one sample in a study of cytomegalovirus exposure and HLA in healthy donors. Sequencing was performed with immunoSEQ multiplex PCR; in TCRdb, only in-frame clones are kept and a portion is missing. Of 120,000 or so clones detected, around 72% appear once; the ten largest clones hold more than 7%. The specimen was PBMCs. The receptors shown here come from a woman in her forties or fifties in good health and CMV-seropositive. The CDR3 runs from the conserved cysteine through the conserved F or W. Each record gives: V gene, J gene, clone size, D gene, CDR3 length, CDR3 DNA, CDR3 protein. A D gene is named only where the DNA matches it firmly. For some rows the clone size is stated as once, few or many, or as a class when expanded; others skip it.

TRBV29-1	TRBJ1-1	.	TRBD1	12	TGCAGCGTTGGGGCGACAGGGCGCGGAGCTTTCTTT	CSVGATGRGAFF
TRBV4-1	TRBJ1-2	.	.	15	TGCGCCAGCAGCCAAGACCCGTCGAAGACTTATGGCTACACCTTC	CASSQDPSKTYGYTF
TRBV5-1	TRBJ1-2	.	TRBD1	14	TGCGCCAGCAGCCAAGACGGGACAGCCTATGGCTACACCTTC	CASSQDGTAYGYTF
TRBV7-9	TRBJ1-2	.	.	14	TGTGCCAGCAGCGATTTCCCCGGGGAGGATGGCTACACCTTC	CASSDFPGEDGYTF
TRBV10-3	TRBJ2-5	.	TRBD2	13	TGTGCCATCAGTGGGACTAGTATCGAGACCCAGTACTTC	CAISGTSIETQYF
TRBV7-2	TRBJ2-1	once	.	15	TGTGCCAGCAGCCGGCAGGGGTCAAGCAGGGATGAGCAGTTCTTC	CASSRQGSSRDEQFF
TRBV25-1	TRBJ1-2	medium-sized	TRBD1	15	TGTGCCAGCAGTGAGGCAGGGGGCCTGAACTATGGCTACACCTTC	CASSEAGGLNYGYTF
TRBV4-3	TRBJ2-5	.	TRBD1	13	TGCGCCAGCAGCCAAGACAGGGGGCAGACCCAGTACTTC	CASSQDRGQTQYF
TRBV6-5	TRBJ2-1	.	TRBD1	15	TGTGCCAGCAGGAGCGGACAGGGGGCCTACAATGAGCAGTTCTTC	CASRSGQGAYNEQFF
TRBV27	TRBJ2-7	.	TRBD2	16	TGTGCCAGCAGTTTATCGGGAGCGGGAGGTGCCTACGAGCAGTACTTC	CASSLSGAGGAYEQYF
TRBV5-1	TRBJ2-3	.	TRBD2	15	TGCGCCAGCAGCCGCCTTACTAGCGGCGGAGATACGCAGTATTTT	CASSRLTSGGDTQYF
TRBV4-2	TRBJ1-5	few	.	13	TGTGCCAGCAGCCAAGATAGGGGGCAGCCCCAGCATTTT	CASSQDRGQPQHF
TRBV6-4	TRBJ2-3	.	TRBD2	15	TGTGCCAGCAGTGCAGAGCGGGGCACCGCCTTTCCGCAGTATTTT	CASSAERGTAFPQYF
TRBV7-8	TRBJ1-1	.	.	15	TGTGCCAGCAGCTCAATTACAGGGCGGCGCACTGAAGCTTTCTTT	CASSSITGRRTEAFF
TRBV18	TRBJ2-7	few	TRBD1	17	TGTGCCAGCTCACCCTACCTTACACAGGGGGCGTTCTACGAGCAGTACTTC	CASSPYLTQGAFYEQYF
TRBV5-4	TRBJ1-1	.	TRBD1	14	TGTGCCAGCAGCTGGACAGGGAGAAACACTGAAGCTTTCTTT	CASSWTGRNTEAFF
TRBV19	TRBJ2-3	.	TRBD2	16	TGTGCCAGTAGTATTCTGAGCGGGGGGCACACAGATACGCAGTATTTT	CASSILSGGHTDTQYF
TRBV5-1	TRBJ2-1	.	.	15	TGCGCCAGCAGCTTGGCGGGGGTCAACTACAATGAGCAGTTCTTC	CASSLAGVNYNEQFF
TRBV15	TRBJ2-7	few	.	14	TGTGCCACCAGCAGAGATCGGGAGATCTACGAGCAGTACTTC	CATSRDREIYEQYF
TRBV27	TRBJ1-3	.	.	15	TGTGCCAGCAGTTTAACGGGGGGTACAGGAAACACCATATATTTT	CASSLTGGTGNTIYF
TRBV7-8	TRBJ1-2	once	.	15	TGTGCCAGCAGCTTAAATCGGTGGTCGGGGGGCGGCTACACCTTC	CASSLNRWSGGGYTF
TRBV5-1	TRBJ1-2	.	.	15	TGCGCCAGCAGCTTGTACGGGGGACCCAACTATGGCTACACCTTC	CASSLYGGPNYGYTF
TRBV5-1	TRBJ2-7	few	TRBD1	13	TGCGCCAGCAGCCAGGGACAGGCCCACGAGCAGTACTTC	CASSQGQAHEQYF
TRBV5-1	TRBJ2-1	once	TRBD2	15	TGCGCCAGCAGCTTGGTGACTAGCGGGGGCAATGAGCAGTTCTTC	CASSLVTSGGNEQFF
TRBV7-6	TRBJ2-3	once	TRBD2	17	TGTGCCAGCAGCAACCCTCGGGCAGGGCTAGCGGAGGATACGCAGTATTTT	CASSNPRAGLAEDTQYF
TRBV19	TRBJ1-5	.	TRBD1	14	TGTGCCACCTGGACAGGGGACGGGAATCAGCCCCAGCATTTT	CATWTGDGNQPQHF
TRBV7-9	TRBJ1-2	many	TRBD1	15	TGTGCCAGCAGCGGAAAGACAGGGGGGAACTATGGCTACACCTTC	CASSGKTGGNYGYTF
TRBV6-5	TRBJ1-2	.	TRBD1	15	TGTGCCAGCAGTCTACGGTTGACAGGGGGCCATGGCTACACCTTC	CASSLRLTGGHGYTF
TRBV7-2	TRBJ2-3	.	.	17	TGTGCCAGCAGCTTTTTAGTCGGGATTTCGGGCACAGATACGCAGTATTTT	CASSFLVGISGTDTQYF
TRBV30	TRBJ1-5	.	.	14	TGTGCCTGGAGTGTGTTCTTTAGCAATCAGCCCCAGCATTTT	CAWSVFFSNQPQHF
TRBV5-1	TRBJ1-1	.	.	15	TGCGCCAGCAGCCCCGACATCAACATGAACACTGAAGCTTTCTTT	CASSPDINMNTEAFF
TRBV7-9	TRBJ2-7	.	.	17	TGTGCCAGCAGTCCAGGGCCAAAATCAATTTGGGGCTACGAGCAGTACTTC	CASSPGPKSIWGYEQYF
TRBV7-9	TRBJ2-2	.	TRBD2	16	TGTGCCAGCAGCACAAGACTAGCGGGGAACACCGGGGAGCTGTTTTTT	CASSTRLAGNTGELFF
TRBV29-1	TRBJ1-4	.	.	13	TGCAGCGTTGGTCGGACGGGAGGGGAAAAACTGTTTTTT	CSVGRTGGEKLFF
TRBV6-6	TRBJ1-1	.	TRBD1	13	TGTGCCAGCAGTTATGCAGGGGGCACTGAAGCTTTCTTT	CASSYAGGTEAFF
TRBV14	TRBJ1-2	.	.	14	TGTGCCAGCAGTCTACGCGGGACCAACTATGGCTACACCTTC	CASSLRGTNYGYTF
TRBV6-1	TRBJ2-6	.	.	14	TGTGCCAGCAGTGAGCAGCAGGGGCCGAACGTCCTGACTTTC	CASSEQQGPNVLTF
TRBV7-2	TRBJ2-1	.	.	16	TGTGCCAGCAGCTTAGGTACAGGGTCCCCTTACAATGAGCAGTTCTTC	CASSLGTGSPYNEQFF
TRBV13	TRBJ2-1	.	.	16	TGTGCCAGCGAAGCTCGTCCCCCGAGCTCCTACAATGAGCAGTTCTTC	CASEARPPSSYNEQFF
TRBV6-5	TRBJ2-7	.	TRBD2	15	TGTGCCAGCAGTTACACGCGGGGGGGCCTCTACGAGCAGTACTTC	CASSYTRGGLYEQYF